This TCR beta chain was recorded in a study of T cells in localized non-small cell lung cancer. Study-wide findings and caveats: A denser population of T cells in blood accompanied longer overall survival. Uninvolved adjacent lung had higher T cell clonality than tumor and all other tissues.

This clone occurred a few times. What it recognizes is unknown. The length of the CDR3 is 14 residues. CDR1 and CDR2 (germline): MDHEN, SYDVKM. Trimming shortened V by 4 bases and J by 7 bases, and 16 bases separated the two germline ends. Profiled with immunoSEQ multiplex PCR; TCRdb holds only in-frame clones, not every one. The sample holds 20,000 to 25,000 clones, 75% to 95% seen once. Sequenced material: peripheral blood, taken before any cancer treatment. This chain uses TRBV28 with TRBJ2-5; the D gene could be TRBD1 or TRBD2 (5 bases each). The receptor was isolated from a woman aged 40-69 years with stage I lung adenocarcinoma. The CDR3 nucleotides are TGTGCCAGCAGTTCGCGTGTCCCTGGGGGGACCCAGTACTTC. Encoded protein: CASSSRVPGGTQYF. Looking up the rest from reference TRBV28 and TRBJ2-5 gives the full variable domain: DVKVTQSSRYLVKRTGEKVFLECVQDMDHENMFWYRQDPGLGLRLIYFSYDVKMKEKGDIPEGYSVSREKKERFSLILESASTNQTSMYLCASSSRVPGGTQYFGPGTRLLVL.